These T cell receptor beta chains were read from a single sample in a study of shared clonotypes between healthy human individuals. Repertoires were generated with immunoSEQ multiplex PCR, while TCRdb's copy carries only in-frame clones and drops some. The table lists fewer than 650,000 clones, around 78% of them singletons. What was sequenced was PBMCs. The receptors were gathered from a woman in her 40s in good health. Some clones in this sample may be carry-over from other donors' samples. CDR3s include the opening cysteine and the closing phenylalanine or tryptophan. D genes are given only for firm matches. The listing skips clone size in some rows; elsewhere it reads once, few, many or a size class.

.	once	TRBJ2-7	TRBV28	TGTGCCACCACACAGCGAACTACCTACGAGCAGTACTTC	CATTQRTTYEQYF
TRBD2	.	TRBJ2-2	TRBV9	TGTGCCAGCAGCGTAGAGCTGGTAGCGGGATCCACCGGGGAGCTGTTTTTT	CASSVELVAGSTGELFF
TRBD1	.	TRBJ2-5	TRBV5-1	TGCGCCAGCAGCCCCGGAGCAGGGGGTTCAACGGGAGAGACCCAGTACTTC	CASSPGAGGSTGETQYF
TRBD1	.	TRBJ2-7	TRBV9	TGTGCCAGCAGCGTAGGAGATCCCCGACAGGGTTACTACGAGCAGTACTTC	CASSVGDPRQGYYEQYF
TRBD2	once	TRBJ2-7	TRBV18	TGTGCCAGCTCATCCAGGACTAGCGGGAACGAGCAGTACTTC	CASSSRTSGNEQYF
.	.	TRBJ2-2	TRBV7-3	TGTGCCGGCAGCCGGATGAGTTGGACCGGGGAGCTGTTTTTT	CAGSRMSWTGELFF
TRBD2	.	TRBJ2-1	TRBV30	TGTGCCTGGAGTCGACTAGCGGGAGAGGGCAATGAGCAGTTCTTC	CAWSRLAGEGNEQFF
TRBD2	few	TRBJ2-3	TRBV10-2	TGCGCCAGCAGTGATTGGCTGCGGGAGGGCCCTACGCAGTATTTT	CASSDWLREGPTQYF
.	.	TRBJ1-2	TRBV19	TGTGCCAGTAGTATCCGACAAGCCTCTAACTATGGCTACACCTTC	CASSIRQASNYGYTF
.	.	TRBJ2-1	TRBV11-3	TGTGCCAGCAGCCTGGGGGGCTCCTACAATGAGCAGTTCTTC	CASSLGGSYNEQFF
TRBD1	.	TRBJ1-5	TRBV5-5	TGTGCCAGCACCGTGACAGGGGCGTACAATCAGCCCCAGCATTTT	CASTVTGAYNQPQHF
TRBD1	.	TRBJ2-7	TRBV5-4	TGTGCCAGCAGCGGAATGACAGGGAACTCCTACGAGCAGTACTTC	CASSGMTGNSYEQYF
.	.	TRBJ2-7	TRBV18	TGTGCCAGCTCACCGCAAGCCGGGGCAAATGGGGTCGAGCAGTACTTC	CASSPQAGANGVEQYF
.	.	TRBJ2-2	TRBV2	TGTGCCAGCAGTGCCCAGGGAAGGGCGAGCACCGGGGAGCTGTTTTTT	CASSAQGRASTGELFF
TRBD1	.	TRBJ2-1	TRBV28	TGTGCCAGCAGATCGGGACAGGGATCCTACAATGAGCAGTTCTTC	CASRSGQGSYNEQFF
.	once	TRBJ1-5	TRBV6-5	TGTGCCAGCAGTGAGGGAGGCAATCAGCCCCAGCATTTT	CASSEGGNQPQHF
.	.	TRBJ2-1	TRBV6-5	TGTGCCAGCAGTTTCTTGGGGGCCTCCTACAATGAGCAGTTCTTC	CASSFLGASYNEQFF
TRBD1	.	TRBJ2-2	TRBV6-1	TGTGCCAGCACCCAGGGACAGGGGTCCGGGGAGCTGTTTTTT	CASTQGQGSGELFF
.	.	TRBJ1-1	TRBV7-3	TGTGCCAGCAGCTATCAGGTGAACACTGAAGCTTTCTTT	CASSYQVNTEAFF
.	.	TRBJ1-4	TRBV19	TGTGCCAGTAGTATTGAGACAGCGGGCGAAAAACTGTTTTTT	CASSIETAGEKLFF
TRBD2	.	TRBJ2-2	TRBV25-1	TGTGCCAGCAGTGAATTTGGACTAGGCGGCACCGGGGAGCTGTTTTTT	CASSEFGLGGTGELFF
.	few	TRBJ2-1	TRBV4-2	TGTGCCAGCAGCCAAGAAAAATACAATGAGCAGTTCTTC	CASSQEKYNEQFF
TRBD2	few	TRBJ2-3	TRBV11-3	TGTGCCAGCCGCACTAGCGGGGCACATATAAACCTTACAGATACGCAGTATTTT	CASRTSGAHINLTDTQYF
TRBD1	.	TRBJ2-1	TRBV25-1	TGTGCCAGCAGTGAGGTAGGGGGCGATTTCCCTTACAATGAGCAGTTCTTC	CASSEVGGDFPYNEQFF
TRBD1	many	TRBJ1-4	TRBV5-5	TGTGCCAGCAGCTCCCAGGGGGCAACTAATGAAAAACTGTTTTTT	CASSSQGATNEKLFF
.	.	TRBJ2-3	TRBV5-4	TGTGCCAGCAGCTATTCAGGGAGGTGGAGAGATACGCAGTATTTT	CASSYSGRWRDTQYF
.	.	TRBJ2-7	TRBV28	TGTGCCAGCAGTCAATTGGGGACTCTATCCTACGAGCAGTACTTC	CASSQLGTLSYEQYF
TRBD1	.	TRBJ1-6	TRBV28	TGTGCCAGCAGTTTGGTACAGGGGAATTCACCCCTCCACTTT	CASSLVQGNSPLHF
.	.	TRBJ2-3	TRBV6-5	TGTGCCAGCACTCGGTCAGATACGCAGTATTTT	CASTRSDTQYF
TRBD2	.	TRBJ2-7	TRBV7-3	TGTGCCAGCAGCTTATTTACGGGAGGCTCCTACGAGCAGTACTTC	CASSLFTGGSYEQYF
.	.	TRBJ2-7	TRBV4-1	TGCGCCAGCAGCCAAGGGAAGAAGTCGGGCCCCTACGAGCAGTACTTC	CASSQGKKSGPYEQYF
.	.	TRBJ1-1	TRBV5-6	TGTGCCAGCAACTGGGCTTACGGGAACACTGAAGCTTTCTTT	CASNWAYGNTEAFF
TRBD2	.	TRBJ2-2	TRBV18	TGTGCCAGCTCAGCTAGCGGGGCGAACACCGGGGAGCTGTTTTTT	CASSASGANTGELFF
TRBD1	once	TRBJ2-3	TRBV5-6	TGTGCCAGCAGCAAAAGGACAGGGGTGAACACAGATACGCAGTATTTT	CASSKRTGVNTDTQYF
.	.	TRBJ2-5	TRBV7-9	TGTGCCAGCAGCTTAGGGTTGACTCTCCACCAAGAGACCCAGTACTTC	CASSLGLTLHQETQYF
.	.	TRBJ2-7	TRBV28	TGTGCCAGCAGTCCGCGGGGGCAAAACCTACGTGGGCAGTACTTC	CASSPRGQNLRGQYF
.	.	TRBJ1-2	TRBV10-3	TGTGCCATCACCAATCCAGGGGTCGGGAACTATGGCTACACCTTC	CAITNPGVGNYGYTF
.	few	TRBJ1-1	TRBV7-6	TGTGCCAGCAGCGCTCAGGGGTCCACTGAAGCTTTCTTT	CASSAQGSTEAFF
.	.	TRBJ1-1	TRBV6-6	TGTGCCAGCAGTTACTCGGACACCCTGAATACTGAAGCTTTCTTT	CASSYSDTLNTEAFF
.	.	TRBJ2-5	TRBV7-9	TGTGCCAGCAGCTTGGATCGGGACATGGAGACCCAGTACTTC	CASSLDRDMETQYF
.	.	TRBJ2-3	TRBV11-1	TGTGCCAGCAGCTCCAGGCAGCGGGATACGCAGTATTTT	CASSSRQRDTQYF
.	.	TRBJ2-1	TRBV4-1	TGCGCCAGCAGCTCCCGGGACCAAAGCTCCTACAATGAGCAGTTCTTC	CASSSRDQSSYNEQFF
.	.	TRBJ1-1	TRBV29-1	TGCAGCGTTGAATCCGGGACCAACACTGAAGCTTTCTTT	CSVESGTNTEAFF
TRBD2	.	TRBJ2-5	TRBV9	TGTGCCAGCAGCGTTAGCGGGACCGAGACCCAGTACTTC	CASSVSGTETQYF
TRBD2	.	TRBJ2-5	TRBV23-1	TGCGCCAGCAGTCAATATGAGGCGGGGGGAAAAGAGACCCAGTACTTC	CASSQYEAGGKETQYF
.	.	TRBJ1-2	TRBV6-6	TGTGCCAGCAGTCCTGGGGCGAGTTATGGCTACACCTTC	CASSPGASYGYTF
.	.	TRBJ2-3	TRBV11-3	TGTGCCAGCAGCTTCGCGGGCATTGGTACGCAGTATTTT	CASSFAGIGTQYF
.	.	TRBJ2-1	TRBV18	TGTGCCAGCTCACCACCCCCTATGTGGGGAGCGAACTACAATGAGCAGTTCTTC	CASSPPPMWGANYNEQFF
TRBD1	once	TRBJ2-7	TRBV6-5	TGTGCCAGCAGTCGATGGGACAGGAGATCCTACGAGCAGTACTTC	CASSRWDRRSYEQYF
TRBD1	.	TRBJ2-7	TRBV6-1	TGTGCCAGCAACAGGGACAGGAACTACGAGCAGTACTTC	CASNRDRNYEQYF
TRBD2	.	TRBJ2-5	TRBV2	TGTGCCACCACTAGCGGGAGTGAGGAGACCCAGTACTTC	CATTSGSEETQYF
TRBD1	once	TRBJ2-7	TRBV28	TGTGCCAGCAGTTCTCGGAGACAGGGACCTCTACGTGAGCAGTACTTC	CASSSRRQGPLREQYF
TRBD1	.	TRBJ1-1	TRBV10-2	TGCGCCAGCAGTGAGTTTGACAGGGGGTACACTGAAGCTTTCTTT	CASSEFDRGYTEAFF
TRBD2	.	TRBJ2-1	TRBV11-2	TGTGCCACCACCTTGGGGCTAGCGGAATACAATGAGCAGTTCTTC	CATTLGLAEYNEQFF
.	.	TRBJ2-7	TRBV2	TGTGCCAGCAAACGGGACGCCGCAAACGAGCAGTACTTC	CASKRDAANEQYF
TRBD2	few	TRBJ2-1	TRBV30	TGTGCCTGGAGCGTCCCCGGACTAGATTACAATGAGCAGTTCTTC	CAWSVPGLDYNEQFF